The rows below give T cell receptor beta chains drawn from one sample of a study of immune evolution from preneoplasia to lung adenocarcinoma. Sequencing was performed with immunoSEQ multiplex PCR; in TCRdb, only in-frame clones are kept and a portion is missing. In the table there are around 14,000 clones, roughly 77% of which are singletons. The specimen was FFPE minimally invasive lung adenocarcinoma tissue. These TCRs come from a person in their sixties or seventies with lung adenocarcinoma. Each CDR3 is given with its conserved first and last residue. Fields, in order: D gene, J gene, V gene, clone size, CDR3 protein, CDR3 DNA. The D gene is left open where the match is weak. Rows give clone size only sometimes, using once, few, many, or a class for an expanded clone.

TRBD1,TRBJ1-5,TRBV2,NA,CASSGQGDQPQHF,TGTGCCAGCAGCGGGCAGGGGGATCAGCCCCAGCATTTT
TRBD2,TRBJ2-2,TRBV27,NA,CASSLSLAGGPHGELFF,TGTGCCAGCAGTTTATCCTTAGCGGGAGGGCCCCACGGGGAGCTGTTTTTT
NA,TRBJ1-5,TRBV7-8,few,CASSQTGNNQPQHF,TGTGCCAGCAGCCAAACAGGGAATAATCAGCCCCAGCATTTT
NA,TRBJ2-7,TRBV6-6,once,CASSLSGEQYF,TGTGCCAGCAGTTTATCTGGGGAGCAGTACTTC
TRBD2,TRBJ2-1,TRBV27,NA,CASSLRTSGSSYNEQFF,TGTGCCAGCAGTCTCCGGACTAGCGGGAGCTCCTACAATGAGCAGTTCTTC
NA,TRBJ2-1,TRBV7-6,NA,CASSSSVGHSYNEQFF,TGTGCCAGCAGTTCGAGTGTAGGGCACTCCTACAATGAGCAGTTCTTC
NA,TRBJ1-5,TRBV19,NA,CATPKWGGEPQHF,TGTGCCACCCCAAAGTGGGGCGGGGAGCCCCAGCATTTT
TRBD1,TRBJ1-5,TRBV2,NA,CASSEQGVGQPQHF,TGTGCCAGCAGTGAACAGGGGGTAGGTCAGCCCCAGCATTTT
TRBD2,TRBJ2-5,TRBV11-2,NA,CASSLGTRETQYF,TGTGCCAGCAGCTTAGGGACTAGAGAGACCCAGTACTTC
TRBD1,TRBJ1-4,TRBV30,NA,CAWTQGGTNEKLFF,TGTGCCTGGACTCAGGGGGGTACTAATGAAAAACTGTTTTTT
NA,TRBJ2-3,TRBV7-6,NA,CASSPGTSTDTQYF,TGTGCCAGCAGCCCTGGGACTAGCACAGATACGCAGTATTTT
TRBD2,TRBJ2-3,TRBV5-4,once,CASSLTSGSTDTQYF,TGTGCCAGCAGCTTGACTAGCGGGAGCACAGATACGCAGTATTTT
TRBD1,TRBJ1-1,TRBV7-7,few,CASSFRDRVSEAFF,TGTGCTAGCAGCTTTCGGGACAGGGTATCTGAAGCTTTCTTT
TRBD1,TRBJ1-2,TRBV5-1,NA,CASSTGQGSYGYTF,TGCGCCAGCAGCACCGGACAGGGTAGCTATGGCTACACCTTC
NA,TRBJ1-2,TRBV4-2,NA,CASSQDSDSPSRYGYTF,TGTGCCAGCAGCCAAGACTCGGACAGTCCCTCTCGCTATGGCTACACCTTC
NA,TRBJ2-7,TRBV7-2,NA,CASSLDYNSYEQYF,TGTGCCAGCAGCTTAGATTACAATTCCTACGAGCAGTACTTC
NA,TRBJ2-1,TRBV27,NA,CASSLRRPSGGGEQFF,TGTGCCAGCAGTTTACGCCGTCCTAGCGGAGGGGGTGAGCAGTTCTTC
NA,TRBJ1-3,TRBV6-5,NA,CASSYARSSGNTIYF,TGTGCCAGCAGTTATGCCAGGTCGTCTGGAAACACCATATATTTT
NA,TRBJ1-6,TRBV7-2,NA,CASSPLRYNSPLHF,TGTGCCAGCAGCCCTTTACGGTATAATTCACCCCTCCACTTT
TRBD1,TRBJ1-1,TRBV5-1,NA,CASSLGQDVNTEAFF,TGCGCCAGCAGCCTAGGACAGGATGTTAACACTGAAGCTTTCTTT
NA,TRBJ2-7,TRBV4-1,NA,CASSHVDRWSSYEQYF,TGCGCCAGCAGCCACGTTGACAGGTGGAGCTCCTACGAGCAGTACTTC